The 27 T cell receptor beta chains below all came from one sample that was sequenced in a study of spatial heterogeneity in lung cancer. TCRdb itself ran the 5' RACE reads through MiXCR, one entry per CDR3 protein. Of around 23,000 distinct CDR3 sequences listed, about 3.3% are singletons. The sample's time point: sample taken at primary tumor resection. The sample here was PBMCs, taken at surgery. Receptors were obtained from a female donor with early-stage non-small cell lung cancer.

Ten or more counts support this clonotype. The V gene is TRBV5-1, the J gene TRBJ2-2; 7 bases align to TRBD2. CDR3 length equals 13 residues. Germline V gene sequence: CDR1 SGHRS, CDR2 YFSETQ. V lost 5 bases to trimming and J lost 6 bases; unmatched junction nucleotides: 4. The CDR3: CASRTSEPGELFF. CDR3 sequence (DNA): TGCGCCAGCAGAACTAGCGAACCCGGGGAGCTGTTTTTT.

This chain joins TRBV7-9 and TRBJ2-7, with TRBD2 identical over 10 bases. The germline V gene has CDR1 SEHNR and CDR2 FQNEAQ (reference sequence). The CDR3 runs to 16 residues. V trimming: 2 bases; J trimming: 0 bases; junction bases outside the gene matches: 4. DNA for the CDR3: TGTGCCAGCAGCTTAACTAGCGGGATTGCCTCCTACGAGCAGTACTTC. It yields the protein CASSLTSGIASYEQYF.

There are many counts of this clonotype. J is TRBJ2-6 and V is TRBV10-3; D is uncertain. This CDR3 is built from 18 residues. Between the trimmed V and J ends, which lost 0 bases and 0 bases, there was a span of 12 bases. CDR1 ENHRY and CDR2 SYGVKD come from the germline V gene. The chain's CDR3 is CAISESSGRSSGANVLTF. CDR3 in DNA: TGTGCCATCAGTGAGTCTTCGGGCAGGAGCTCTGGGGCCAACGTCCTGACTTTC.

Ten or more counts support this clonotype. For the CDR3, the DNA is TGCGCCAGTAGAACCGGGACGGTAGGGACCGGGGAGCTGTTTTTT. It codes for CASRTGTVGTGELFF. J is TRBJ2-2 and V is TRBV5-1, with D perhaps being TRBD1 or TRBD2 (5 bases each). Germline V lookup: CDR1 SGHRS, CDR2 YFSETQ. This CDR3 contains 15 residues. The V end lost 8 bases, the J end lost 5 bases, and 19 bases lay between the germline ends. The full variable domain, rest sourced from reference TRBV5-1 and TRBJ2-2, is KAGVTQTPRYLIKTRGQQVTLSCSPISGHRSVSWYQQTPGQGLQFLFEYFSETQRNKGNFPGRFSGRQFSNSRSEMNVSTLELGDSALYLCASRTGTVGTGELFFGEGSRLTVL.

At least ten counts were recorded for this clonotype. The chain recombines TRBV12-3 or TRBV12-4 with TRBJ2-2, with no clear D. V was pared by 10 bases and J by 0 bases, with 12 bases between. The CDR3 extends over 14 amino acids. CDR3 DNA: TGTGCCACTACCCCGGCGGCGAACACCGGGGAGCTGTTTTTT. Translated, it gives CATTPAANTGELFF.

As to this clonotype: One end of the junction fails to match germline, which may point to a read error. The chain combines TRBV4-2 with TRBJ2-3; D possibly corresponds to TRBD2 (5 bases). CDR1 and CDR2 (germline): LGHNA, YNFKEQ. CDR3 length equals 14 residues. This CDR3 reads CASSQVGSSDAQYF. CDR3 nucleotide sequence: TGTGCCAGCAGCCAAGTGGGGAGCTCAGATGCGCAGTATTTT.

This chain uses TRBV12-3 or TRBV12-4 with TRBJ2-5, with D possibly matching TRBD2 (5 bases). V was shortened by 6 bases and J by 9 bases, with 14 bases between the two germline ends. CDR3 length: 12 residues. This CDR3 reads CASSVSVGAQYF. CDR3 nucleotide sequence: TGTGCCAGCAGCGTCAGCGTGGGAGCCCAGTACTTC.

This clonotype was observed many times. The chain couples TRBV19 to TRBJ2-2, with 7 nucleotides matching TRBD2. Germline lookup yields CDR1 LNHDA and CDR2 SQIVND (reference sequence). The CDR3 is 16 amino acids. V lost 3 bases to trimming and J lost 4 bases; unmatched junction nucleotides: 8. CDR3 sequence: CASSIGGSLITGELFF. CDR3 nucleotide sequence: TGTGCCAGTAGTATCGGCGGGAGTTTAATCACCGGGGAGCTGTTTTTT.

This clonotype was detected ten times or more. The V and J genes are TRBV28 and TRBJ1-2, with 9 bases aligning to TRBD1. The trim removed 4 bases at V and 9 bases at J, leaving 15 bases unmatched. Germline CDR1 is MDHEN and CDR2 is SYDVKM. The CDR3 has 16 amino acids. The CDR3 DNA reads TGTGCCAGCAGTTCCGCAGGCGGGACAGGGCTGCTCCGCTACACCTTC. This encodes CASSSAGGTGLLRYTF.

Worth noting for this clonotype: With a much larger clone just one base away, this may be a read error. The genes are TRBV11-2 and TRBJ2-1, with TRBD2 matching 7 bases. The CDR3 covers 15 residues. The ends lost 1 base at V and 7 bases at J; junction bases unmatched: 7. Germline V gene sequence: CDR1 SGHAT, CDR2 FQNNGV. The CDR3 spells CASSLVRGRANEQFF. DNA of the CDR3: TGTGCCAGCAGCTTAGTACGGGGGAGGGCGAATGAGCAGTTCTTC.

This clonotype was detected ten times or more. The genes are TRBV27 and TRBJ1-2; 7 bases are shared with TRBD1. The CDR3 is made up of 16 amino acids. Per the germline V gene, CDR1 is MNHEY and CDR2 is SMNVEV (reference sequence). V was clipped by 5 bases and J by 7 bases; unmatched bases: 16. The CDR3 spells CASSPLGKGGARGYTF. For the CDR3, the DNA is TGTGCCAGCAGTCCTCTAGGGAAAGGGGGCGCGCGTGGCTACACCTTC.

This clonotype was seen a few times. The rearrangement links TRBV19 to TRBJ2-6, with D possibly being TRBD2 (5 bases). Trimming took off 6 bases at V and 0 bases at J, with 9 bases between the two ends. This CDR3 spans 15 amino acids. The germline V gene has CDR1 LNHDA and CDR2 SQIVND (reference sequence). The CDR3 sequence is CASRVRGSGANVLTF. The CDR3 bases are TGTGCCAGTAGAGTTCGGGGCTCTGGGGCCAACGTCCTGACTTTC. The full variable domain, in which reference TRBV19 and TRBJ2-6 provide the parts outside the CDR3, is DGGITQSPKYLFRKEGQNVTLSCEQNLNHDAMYWYRQDPGQGLRLIYYSQIVNDFQKGDIAEGYSVSREKKESFPLTVTSAQKNPTAFYLCASRVRGSGANVLTFGAGSRLTVL.

This clonotype was observed at least ten times. The V gene is TRBV20-1, the J gene TRBJ2-7, with D unclear. Per germline, CDR1 DFQATT and CDR2 SNEGSKA (reference sequence). This CDR3 contains 13 residues. Trimming stripped 0 bases from V and 0 bases from J, with 6 bases between. CDR3 coding DNA: TGCAGTGCTAGAGAGGGCCCCTCCTACGAGCAGTACTTC. Amino acids: CSAREGPSYEQYF.

There are many counts of this clonotype. The V and J genes are TRBV7-9 and TRBJ2-3; D may match TRBD1 or TRBD2 (5 bases each). This CDR3 has 13 amino acids. The V and J ends lost 5 bases and 0 bases respectively, with 6 bases between them. Germline loops: CDR1 SEHNR, CDR2 FQNEAQ (reference sequence). CDR3 region: CASSRDSTDTQYF. The CDR3 nucleotides are TGTGCCAGCAGCCGGGACAGCACAGATACGCAGTATTTT.

This clonotype appeared many times. V is TRBV20-1 and J is TRBJ1-1; no clear D. The V gene's germline CDR1 is DFQATT and CDR2 SNEGSKA (reference sequence). V lost 6 bases and J lost 2, with 13 bases in between. This CDR3 is built from 13 residues. The CDR3 DNA follows: TGCAGTGCCCCGATGTCGGGAAACACTGAAGCTTTCTTT. Protein sequence: CSAPMSGNTEAFF.

This clonotype was detected many times. The chain is built from TRBV20-1 and TRBJ2-1; 7 bases line up with TRBD2. V was pared by 2 bases and J by 1 base, with 11 bases of the junction left unmatched. In germline, CDR1 is DFQATT, CDR2 SNEGSKA (reference sequence). CDR3 length equals 17 residues. This CDR3 reads CSARPKGGPGSYNEQFF. The CDR3 bases are TGCAGTGCTAGACCGAAGGGAGGGCCAGGGTCCTACAATGAGCAGTTCTTC.

The table lists this clonotype with many counts. The chain links TRBV7-9 to TRBJ2-2, with 7 bases that match TRBD1. Germline assignment: CDR1 SEHNR and CDR2 FQNEAQ (reference sequence). With V trimmed by 6 bases and J by 2 bases, 9 bases remained unmatched. CDR3 length equals 16 residues. Here the CDR3 DNA reads TGTGCCAGCAGACGACCGGGACAGCGAAACACCGGGGAGCTGTTTTTT. Translating gives CASRRPGQRNTGELFF.

This clonotype came up many times. V and J are TRBV27 and TRBJ1-2, with D hard to call. Deletions cut 2 bases from V and 4 bases from J, with 8 bases between. CDR3 length: 13 residues. CDR1 and CDR2 from the germline V gene are MNHEY and SMNVEV (reference sequence). CDR3 sequence (DNA): TGTGCCAGCAGTTTAGGGTCAGGCTATGGCTACACCTTC. Translation: CASSLGSGYGYTF.

This clonotype was seen many times. This sequence joins TRBV24-1 and TRBJ2-3; the match to TRBD2 covers 15 bases. In germline, CDR1 is KGHDR, CDR2 SFDVKD. The CDR3 is 18 amino acids. V shed 4 bases, J shed 5 bases, and the junction held 9 bases outside the gene matches. Here the CDR3 DNA reads TGTGCCACCAGTGAGCCGGGACTAGCGGGAGGCGGGGGAGATACGCAGTATTTT. It translates to CATSEPGLAGGGGDTQYF.

Ten or more counts support this clonotype. The chain carries TRBV28 and TRBJ1-2; TRBD1 might be the D (6 bases). The germline V gene encodes CDR1 MDHEN and CDR2 SYDVKM. The CDR3 contains 16 residues. The ends were cut back, 6 bases at V and 4 bases at J, with 21 bases in the middle. CDR3 coding DNA: TGTGCCAGCAGGATCACCCACTCAAAGGGGGTCTATGGCTACACCTTC. Translation: CASRITHSKGVYGYTF.

This clonotype was counted ten times or more. The V gene is TRBV20-1, the J gene TRBJ2-2; 8 bases are a match to TRBD2. The CDR3 is made up of 16 amino acids. Germline loops: CDR1 DFQATT, CDR2 SNEGSKA (reference sequence). Trimming at V came to 4 bases and at J to 6 bases, leaving 13 bases not matched to a gene. The CDR3 sequence is CSATLGSGSFSGELFF. The CDR3 nucleotides are TGCAGTGCTACCCTCGGGAGCGGGAGCTTCTCCGGGGAGCTGTTTTTT.

Many counts were recorded for this clonotype. This chain links TRBV30 with TRBJ2-5; TRBD2 is a possible D gene (5 bases). The germline gives CDR1 GTSNPN, CDR2 SVGIG (reference sequence). This CDR3 spans 15 amino acids. V lost 1 base and J lost 5, with 17 bases in between. DNA of the CDR3: TGTGCCTGGAGTGCGTTGAGGGCAGTGCGCGAGACCCAGTACTTC. Protein sequence: CAWSALRAVRETQYF. Supplemented by reference TRBV30 and TRBJ2-5, the full variable domain reads SQTIHQWPATLVQPVGSPLSLECTVEGTSNPNLYWYRQAAGRGLQLLFYSVGIGQISSEVPQNLSASRPQDRQFILSSKKLLLSDSGFYLCAWSALRAVRETQYFGPGTRLLVL.

The sample holds a few counts of this clonotype. Its ends do not fully match the called genes, so a read error is possible. This sequence joins TRBV2 and TRBJ2-7, with 7 nucleotides matching TRBD2. CDR1 is SNHLY and CDR2 is FYNNEI in the germline V gene. The CDR3 runs to 18 residues. The CDR3 coding sequence is TGTGTCAGCAGTGGGGGAGGGGTCGACGGCAGGAGCTCCTACGAGCAGTACTTC. This translates into CVSSGGGVDGRSSYEQYF. The full variable domain, in which reference TRBV2 and TRBJ2-7 provide the parts outside the CDR3, is EPEVTQTPSHQVTQMGQEVILRCVPISNHLYFYWYRQILGQKVEFLVSFYNNEISEKSEIFDDQFSVERPDGSNFTLKIRSTKLEDSAMYFCVSSGGGVDGRSSYEQYFGPGTRLTVT.

The J gene is TRBJ2-7, the V gene TRBV10-1; 7 bases agree with TRBD2. The ends lost 0 bases at V and 3 bases at J; junction bases unmatched: 8. The germline CDR1 and CDR2 sequences are WNHNN and SYGVQD (reference sequence). The CDR3 is 16 residues long. CDR3 protein: CASSESPEGGSYEQYF. Written as DNA, the CDR3 is TGCGCCAGCAGTGAGTCCCCAGAGGGCGGGAGCTACGAGCAGTACTTC.

This clonotype was seen at least ten times. The chain is built from TRBV19 and TRBJ2-2; D is possibly TRBD2 (7 bases). This CDR3 has 16 amino acids. Trimming took off 7 bases at V and 5 bases at J, with 20 bases between the two ends. In germline, CDR1 is LNHDA, CDR2 SQIVND (reference sequence). The CDR3 DNA follows: TGTGCCAGTAAAGTGTTTGCGGGGGCGTTGACCGGGGAGCTGTTTTTT. Residues: CASKVFAGALTGELFF.

This clonotype ranks as medium-sized. V gene TRBV29-1 combines with J gene TRBJ2-3; D is ambiguous. Germline V gene lookup returns CDR1 SQVTM and CDR2 ANQGSEA. The CDR3 runs to 12 residues. The germline V and J ends were trimmed by 1 base and 2 bases, with 4 bases remaining between them. The chain's CDR3 is CSVEGYTDTQYF. The DNA of the CDR3 is TGCAGCGTTGAAGGGTACACAGATACGCAGTATTTT.

This clonotype was counted between two and nine times. The chain has TRBV5-4 and TRBJ2-7, with D maybe TRBD2 (5 bases). Germline CDR1 SGHNT, CDR2 YYREEE (reference sequence). The ends were cut back, 4 bases at V and 0 bases at J, with 11 bases in the middle. The CDR3 is made up of 14 amino acids. In DNA, the CDR3 is TGTGCCAGCAGCGACGGGCGGGCCTCCTACGAGCAGTACTTC. Its protein is CASSDGRASYEQYF.